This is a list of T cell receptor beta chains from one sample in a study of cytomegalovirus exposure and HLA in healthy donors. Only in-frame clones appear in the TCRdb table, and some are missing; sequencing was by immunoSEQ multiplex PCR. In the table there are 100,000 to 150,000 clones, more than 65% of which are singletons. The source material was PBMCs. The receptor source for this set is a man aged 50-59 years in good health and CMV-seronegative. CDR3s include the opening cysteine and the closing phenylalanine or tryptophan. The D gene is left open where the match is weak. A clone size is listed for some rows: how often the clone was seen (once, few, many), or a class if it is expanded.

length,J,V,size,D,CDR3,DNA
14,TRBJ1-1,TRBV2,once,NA,CASSVQTRSTEAFF,TGTGCCAGCAGTGTTCAGACCCGGAGCACTGAAGCTTTCTTT
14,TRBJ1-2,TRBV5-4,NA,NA,CASSLPSGGYGYTF,TGTGCCAGCAGCTTGCCCTCCGGGGGCTATGGCTACACCTTC
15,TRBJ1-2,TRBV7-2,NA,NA,CASSLGAGAAYGYTF,TGTGCCAGCAGCTTAGGGGCAGGAGCGGCCTATGGCTACACCTTC
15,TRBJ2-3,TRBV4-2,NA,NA,CASSQDIPRTDTQYF,TGTGCCAGCAGCCAAGATATCCCCAGAACAGATACGCAGTATTTT
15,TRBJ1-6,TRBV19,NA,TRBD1,CASNPDRGRNSPLHF,TGTGCCAGTAACCCGGACAGGGGGAGAAATTCACCCCTCCACTTT
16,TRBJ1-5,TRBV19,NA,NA,CATTSGTFYSNQPQHF,TGTGCCACCACATCTGGGACATTTTATAGCAATCAGCCCCAGCATTTT
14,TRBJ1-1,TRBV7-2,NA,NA,CASSLYRVDTEAFF,TGTGCCAGCAGCTTATACAGGGTGGACACTGAAGCTTTCTTT
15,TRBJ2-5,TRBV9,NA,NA,CASSVGGGHGETQYF,TGTGCCAGCAGCGTAGGAGGGGGACACGGAGAGACCCAGTACTTC
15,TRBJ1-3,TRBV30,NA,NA,CAWRSGMYSGNTIYF,TGTGCCTGGAGGTCGGGAATGTACTCTGGAAACACCATATATTTT
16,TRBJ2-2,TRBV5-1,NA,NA,CASSRIGGPNTGELFF,TGCGCCAGCAGCAGAATCGGGGGGCCCAACACCGGGGAGCTGTTTTTT
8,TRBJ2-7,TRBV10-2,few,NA,CASLLEYF,TGCGCCAGCCTGTTAGAGTACTTC
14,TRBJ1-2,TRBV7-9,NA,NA,CASSRVGAIYGYTF,TGTGCCAGCAGCCGGGTCGGAGCTATTTATGGCTACACCTTC
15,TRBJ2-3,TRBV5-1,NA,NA,CASSLGSGGTDTQYF,TGCGCCAGCAGCTTGGGTTCAGGTGGGACAGATACGCAGTATTTT
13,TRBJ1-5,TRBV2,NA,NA,CASIRDGDQPQHF,TGTGCCAGCATTCGGGATGGGGATCAGCCCCAGCATTTT
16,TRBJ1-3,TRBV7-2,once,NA,CASSRPGLYSGNTIYF,TGTGCCAGCAGCCGCCCCGGACTGTACTCTGGAAACACCATATATTTT
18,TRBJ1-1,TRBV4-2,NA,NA,CASSQDRLGEGQNTEAFF,TGTGCCAGCAGCCAAGATCGGCTCGGAGAAGGACAGAACACTGAAGCTTTCTTT
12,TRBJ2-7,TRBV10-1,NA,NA,CASSGPDYEQYF,TGCGCCAGCAGCGGTCCCGACTACGAGCAGTACTTC
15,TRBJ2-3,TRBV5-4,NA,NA,CASSFAAGATDTQYF,TGTGCCAGCAGCTTCGCGGCAGGGGCGACAGATACGCAGTATTTT
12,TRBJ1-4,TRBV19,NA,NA,CASSMTGRKLFF,TGTGCCAGTAGCATGACAGGCCGAAAACTGTTTTTT
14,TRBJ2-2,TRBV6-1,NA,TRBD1,CASSLDRGSGELFF,TGTGCCAGCAGCCTGGACAGGGGTTCCGGGGAGCTGTTTTTT
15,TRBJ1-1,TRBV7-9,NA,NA,CASSLGGGLTAEAFF,TGTGCCAGCAGCTTAGGCGGGGGGTTGACTGCCGAAGCTTTCTTT
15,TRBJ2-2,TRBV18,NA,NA,CASSTRQGETGELFF,TGTGCCAGCTCCACCCGGCAGGGTGAGACCGGGGAGCTGTTTTTT
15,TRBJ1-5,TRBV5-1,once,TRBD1,CASSEGQGLNQPQHF,TGCGCCAGCAGCGAGGGACAGGGCCTAAATCAGCCCCAGCATTTT
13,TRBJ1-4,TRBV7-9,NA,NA,CASSLGHFEKLFF,TGTGCCAGCAGCTTAGGCCACTTTGAAAAACTGTTTTTT
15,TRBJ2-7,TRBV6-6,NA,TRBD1,CASSYSQGPTGEQYF,TGTGCCAGCAGTTACTCACAGGGGCCCACAGGCGAGCAGTACTTC
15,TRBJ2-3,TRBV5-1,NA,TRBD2,CASSSGTSRGDTQYF,TGCGCCAGCAGCTCCGGGACTAGTCGTGGAGATACGCAGTATTTT
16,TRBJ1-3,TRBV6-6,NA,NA,CASSYYRESSGNTIYF,TGTGCCAGCAGTTATTATAGGGAGTCCTCTGGAAACACCATATATTTT
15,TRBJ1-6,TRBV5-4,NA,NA,CASSPWTAAGSPLHF,TGTGCCAGCAGCCCGTGGACAGCCGCGGGTTCACCCCTCCACTTT
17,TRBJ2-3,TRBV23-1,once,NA,CAGGRGFFWKGNDTQYF,TGCGCCGGGGGGCGGGGGTTTTTTTGGAAAGGGAACGATACGCAGTATTTT
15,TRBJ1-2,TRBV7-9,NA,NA,CASSLDRDPYYGYTF,TGTGCCAGCAGCTTAGACAGGGACCCTTACTATGGCTACACCTTC
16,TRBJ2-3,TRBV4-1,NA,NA,CASSQPRRALTDTQYF,TGCGCCAGCAGCCAACCCCGGCGGGCCCTCACAGATACGCAGTATTTT
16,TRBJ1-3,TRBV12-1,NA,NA,CASSGETGDSGNTIYF,TGTGCCAGCAGCGGAGAGACTGGAGACTCTGGAAACACCATATATTTT